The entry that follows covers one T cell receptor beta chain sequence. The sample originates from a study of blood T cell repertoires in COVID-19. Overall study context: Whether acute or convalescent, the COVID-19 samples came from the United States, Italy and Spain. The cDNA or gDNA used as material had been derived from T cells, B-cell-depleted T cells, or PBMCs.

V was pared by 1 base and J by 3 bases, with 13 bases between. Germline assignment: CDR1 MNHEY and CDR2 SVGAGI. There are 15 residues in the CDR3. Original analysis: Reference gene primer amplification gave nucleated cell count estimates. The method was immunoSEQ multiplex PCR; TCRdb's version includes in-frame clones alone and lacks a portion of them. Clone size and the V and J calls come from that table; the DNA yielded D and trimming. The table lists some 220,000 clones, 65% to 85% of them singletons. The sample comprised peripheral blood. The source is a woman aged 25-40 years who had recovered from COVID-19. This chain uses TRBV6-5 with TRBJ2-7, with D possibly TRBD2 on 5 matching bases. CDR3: CASSYFEGVRYEQYF. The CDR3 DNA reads TGTGCCAGCAGTTACTTCGAGGGAGTCCGCTACGAGCAGTACTTC.